A selection of T cell receptor beta chains follows, all from one sample in a study of beta chain features in type 1 diabetes. Some clones are missing from TCRdb's copy, which holds only in-frame ones; the method was immunoSEQ multiplex PCR. This sample has hundreds of thousands of clones, with roughly 17% found just once. Material for sequencing was naive CD4+ T cells from blood. The receptors were gathered from a young woman in good health. Both conserved end residues are part of each CDR3. A D gene is named only where the DNA matches it firmly. Not every row has a clone size; where given, it reads once, few, many or a size class.

j_call | d_call | clone_size | v_call | cdr3_nt | cdr3_aa
TRBJ2-7 | TRBD2 | NA | TRBV27 | TGTGCCAGCAGTCTATCCGGTCTAGCGGGAGGCGAGCAGTACTTC | CASSLSGLAGGEQYF
TRBJ2-2 | TRBD1 | NA | TRBV7-2 | TGTGCCAGCAGCCAGGGACAGTTCACCGGGGAGCTGTTTTTT | CASSQGQFTGELFF
TRBJ2-7 | NA | few | TRBV4-3 | TGCGCCAGCAGCCGTTTGGTAGGGGTGGGGTACGAGCAGTACTTC | CASSRLVGVGYEQYF
TRBJ2-3 | NA | few | TRBV29-1 | TGCAGCGTTGTGGCTAGTGCAGATACGCAGTATTTT | CSVVASADTQYF
TRBJ1-3 | NA | few | TRBV18 | TGTGCCAGCTCACCGGTCCAGGGAACCGGAAACACCATATATTTT | CASSPVQGTGNTIYF
TRBJ2-3 | TRBD2 | few | TRBV5-4 | TGTGCCAGCAGCCCGCGACTAGCGGGATTCACAGATACGCAGTATTTT | CASSPRLAGFTDTQYF
TRBJ1-4 | NA | few | TRBV7-2 | TGTGCCAGTAAGACGCAGGAGTATGAAAAACTGTTTTTT | CASKTQEYEKLFF
TRBJ2-5 | NA | once | TRBV6-6 | TGTGCCAGCAGTAACCCGGCGGGCCAAGAGACCCAGTACTTC | CASSNPAGQETQYF
TRBJ2-7 | NA | NA | TRBV29-1 | TGCAGTTACATAGGGTCCTACGAGCAGTACTTC | CSYIGSYEQYF
TRBJ2-1 | TRBD2 | NA | TRBV10-3 | TGTGCCATCAATGCGGGAGTGAATGAGCAGTTCTTC | CAINAGVNEQFF
TRBJ2-1 | NA | NA | TRBV6-6 | TGTGCCAGCAGTCAGGACGGAAGCTCCTACAATGAGCAGTTCTTC | CASSQDGSSYNEQFF
TRBJ2-3 | TRBD2 | NA | TRBV7-2 | TGTGCCAGCAGCTTCCGACTAGCGAAGTCAGATACGCAGTATTTT | CASSFRLAKSDTQYF
TRBJ2-2 | TRBD2 | NA | TRBV4-2 | TGTGCCAGCAGGGCTAGCGGGAGACGTACCGGGGAGCTGTTTTTT | CASRASGRRTGELFF
TRBJ1-1 | NA | few | TRBV4-3 | TGCGCCAGCAGCCAAGACCCGACGGGTAGGGACACTGAAGCTTTCTTT | CASSQDPTGRDTEAFF
TRBJ1-1 | NA | NA | TRBV5-1 | TGCGCCAGCAGAGGGGGGAACACTGAAGCTTTCTTT | CASRGGNTEAFF
TRBJ1-2 | NA | few | TRBV7-9 | TGTGCCAGCAGCTCGACAAATACAGGGATGGGCTATGGCTACACCTTC | CASSSTNTGMGYGYTF
TRBJ1-2 | NA | few | TRBV7-2 | TGTGCCAGCAGCTTAGGGACAGCGATCTATGGCTACACCTTC | CASSLGTAIYGYTF
TRBJ2-7 | NA | NA | TRBV7-2 | TGTGCCAGCAGCCAGGACCACTCCTACGAGCAGTACTTC | CASSQDHSYEQYF
TRBJ1-4 | NA | few | TRBV18 | TGTGCCAGCTCACCATTCGTTGGTTCGGCTAATGAAAAACTGTTTTTT | CASSPFVGSANEKLFF
TRBJ2-4 | TRBD2 | NA | TRBV15 | TGTGCCACCAGCGGCCTTAGCGGGAGGGAGCTAGCCAAAAACATTCAGTACTTC | CATSGLSGRELAKNIQYF
TRBJ2-5 | NA | few | TRBV2 | TGTGCCAGCAGTGAACAAGGGGCTGGGGAGACCCAGTACTTC | CASSEQGAGETQYF
TRBJ1-4 | NA | NA | TRBV15 | TGTGCCACCAGCACAAGGGTGGGGACTAATGAAAAACTGTTTTTT | CATSTRVGTNEKLFF
TRBJ1-4 | TRBD1 | NA | TRBV7-9 | TGTGCCAGCAGCGAGGGACAGGGGGTAACTAATGAAAAACTGTTTTTT | CASSEGQGVTNEKLFF
TRBJ2-3 | NA | few | TRBV7-9 | TGTGCCAGCGCGGTGGGCAGGGTATTTGTTCCGCACACAGATACGCAGTATTTT | CASAVGRVFVPHTDTQYF
TRBJ2-1 | NA | few | TRBV5-1 | TGCGCCAGCAAGCGGCCCAGCAATCCGGGTGAGCAGTTCTTC | CASKRPSNPGEQFF
TRBJ1-3 | NA | NA | TRBV19 | TGTGCCAGTAGTACGGCCCGCCGGGACACCATATATTTT | CASSTARRDTIYF
TRBJ1-4 | TRBD1 | NA | TRBV27 | TGTGCCAGCAGACTTGGCCGGGGACAGGGATGGGAAAAACTGTTTTTT | CASRLGRGQGWEKLFF
TRBJ2-5 | NA | NA | TRBV7-2 | TGTGCCAGCAGCTTAGCGCGGTGGGATCGGCAAGAGACCCAGTACTTC | CASSLARWDRQETQYF
TRBJ1-5 | NA | NA | TRBV4-3 | TGCGCCAGCAGCCAAGATACAGGGACGCAGCCCCAGCATTTT | CASSQDTGTQPQHF
TRBJ1-1 | NA | few | TRBV18 | TGTGCCAGCTCACCCCCGGGACGGCCGAACACTGAAGCTTTCTTT | CASSPPGRPNTEAFF